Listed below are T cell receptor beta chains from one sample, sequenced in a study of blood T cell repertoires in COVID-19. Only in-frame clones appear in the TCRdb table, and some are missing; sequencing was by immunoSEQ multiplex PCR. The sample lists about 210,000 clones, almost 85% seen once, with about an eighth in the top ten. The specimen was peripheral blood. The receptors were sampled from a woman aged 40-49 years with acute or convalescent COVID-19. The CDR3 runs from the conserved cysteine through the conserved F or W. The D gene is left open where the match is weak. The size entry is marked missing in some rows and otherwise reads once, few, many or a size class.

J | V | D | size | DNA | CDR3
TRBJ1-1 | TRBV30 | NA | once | TGTGCCTGGAGTGGGACAGTGAACACTGAAGCTTTCTTT | CAWSGTVNTEAFF
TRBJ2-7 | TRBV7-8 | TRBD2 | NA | TGTGCCAGCAGCCAGAGGACTAGTTACGAGCAGTACTTC | CASSQRTSYEQYF
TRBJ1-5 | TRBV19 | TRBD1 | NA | TGTGCCAGTTCCTTTCGGGACAGGACGGGTCGCGGAGAACAGCCCCAGCATTTT | CASSFRDRTGRGEQPQHF
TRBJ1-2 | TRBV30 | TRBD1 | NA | TGTGCCTCCACAGGGAAAGGGGACAGTAACTATGGCTACACCTTC | CASTGKGDSNYGYTF
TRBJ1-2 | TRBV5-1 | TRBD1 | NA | TGCGCCAGCAGCCTCGGACAGGGGGCGCGTGGCTACACCTTC | CASSLGQGARGYTF
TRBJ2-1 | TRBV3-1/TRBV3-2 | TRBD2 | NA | TGTGCCAGCAGCCAAGATTTTACCCCCGGACTAGCGGGGGACTCCTACAATGAGCAGTTCTTC | CASSQDFTPGLAGDSYNEQFF
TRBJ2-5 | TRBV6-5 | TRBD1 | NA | TGTGCCAGCAGTTACTCAAGGGGGCGAAAACAAGAGACCCAGTACTTC | CASSYSRGRKQETQYF
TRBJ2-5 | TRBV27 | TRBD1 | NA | TGTGCCAGCAATCTACAGGGGGCAGGTGAGACCCAGTACTTC | CASNLQGAGETQYF
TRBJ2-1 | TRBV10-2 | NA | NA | TGCGCCAGCAGTGCAGAGACACACAGTAGTAATGAGCAGTTCTTC | CASSAETHSSNEQFF
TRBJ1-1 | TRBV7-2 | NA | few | TGTGCCAGCAGATCCACCATCGGGAACACTGAAGCTTTCTTT | CASRSTIGNTEAFF
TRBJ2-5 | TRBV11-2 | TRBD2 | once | TGTGCCAGCAGTTCGGCTAGCGGGGGGCCGTGGGAGACCCAGTACTTC | CASSSASGGPWETQYF
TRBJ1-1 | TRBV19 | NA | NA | TGTGCCACCAGAGAGGGATGGGAAGCTTTCTTT | CATREGWEAFF
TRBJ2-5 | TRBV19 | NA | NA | TGTGCCAGTAGTATCCACAGGGTTGGTGGCCCAAGCCAAGAGACCCAGTACTTC | CASSIHRVGGPSQETQYF
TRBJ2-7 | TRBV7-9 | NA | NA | TGTGCCAACAGCTACGGGGGCTACGAGCAGTACTTC | CANSYGGYEQYF
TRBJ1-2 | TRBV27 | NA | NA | TGTGCCAGCAGCAGGGGACGGAATCATGACTATGGCTACACCTTC | CASSRGRNHDYGYTF
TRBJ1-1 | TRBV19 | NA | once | TGTGCCAGTACCATACAGGGGAACACTGAAGCTTTCTTT | CASTIQGNTEAFF
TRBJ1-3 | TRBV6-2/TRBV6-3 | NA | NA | TGTGCCAGCAGTTACGACGGACAGCGCGGGAGGGCCATATATTTT | CASSYDGQRGRAIYF
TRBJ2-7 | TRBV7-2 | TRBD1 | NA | TGTGCCAGCAGCCGACAGGGGATTGACGAGCAGTACTTC | CASSRQGIDEQYF
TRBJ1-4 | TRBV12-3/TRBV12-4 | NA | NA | TGTGCCAGCAGTCACACTGAAAAACTGTTTTTT | CASSHTEKLFF
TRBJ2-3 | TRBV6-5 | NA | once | TGTGCCAGCCGGGGTAGCACAGATACGCAGTATTTT | CASRGSTDTQYF
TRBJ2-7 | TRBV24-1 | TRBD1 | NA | TGTGCCACCAGTGAACGGGACAGGGATAACCACGAGCAGTACTTC | CATSERDRDNHEQYF
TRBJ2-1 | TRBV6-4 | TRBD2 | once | TGTGCCAGCAGTGTGAGCCTAGCGGGAGTCCATGAGCAGTTCTTC | CASSVSLAGVHEQFF
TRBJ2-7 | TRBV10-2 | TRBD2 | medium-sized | TGCGCCAGCAGTGCAGATAGCGGGGGATCCCTGAAGCAGTACTTC | CASSADSGGSLKQYF
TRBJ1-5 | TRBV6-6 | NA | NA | TGTGCCAGCACCGAGGGGGGGGCGCGGGTACAGCATTTT | CASTEGGARVQHF
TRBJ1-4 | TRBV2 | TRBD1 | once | TGTGCCAGCAGGACCGGGACAGGGCGCGAAAAACTGTTTTTT | CASRTGTGREKLFF
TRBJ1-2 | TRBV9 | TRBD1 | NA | TGTGCCAGCAGCGTAGCCCCCCGGGACAGGGCCTATGGCTACACCTTC | CASSVAPRDRAYGYTF
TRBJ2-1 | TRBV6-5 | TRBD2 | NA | TGTGCCAGCAGCCGACTAGCGGGAGAGCAGTTCTTC | CASSRLAGEQFF
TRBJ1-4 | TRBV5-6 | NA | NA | TGTGCCAGCAGCGTTGCCCGTCTGGGCGCAACTAATGAAAAACTGTTTTTT | CASSVARLGATNEKLFF
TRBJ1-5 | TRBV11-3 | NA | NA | TGTGCCAGCAGCTTAGATCGTACTTGCCCCAATCAGCCCCAGCATTTT | CASSLDRTCPNQPQHF
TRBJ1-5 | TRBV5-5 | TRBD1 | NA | TGTGCCAGCAGCCCAGGGACAGGTTTTAAGCCCCAGCATTTT | CASSPGTGFKPQHF
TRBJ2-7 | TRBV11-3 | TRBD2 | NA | TGTGCCAGCAGCTTAGAAGCGGGACCTTCCTACGAGCAGTACTTC | CASSLEAGPSYEQYF
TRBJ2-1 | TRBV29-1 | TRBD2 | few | TGCAGCGTTGATAGGGGACTAGCCGGAGGTGAGCAGTTCTTC | CSVDRGLAGGEQFF
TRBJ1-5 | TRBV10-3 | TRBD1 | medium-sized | TGTGCCATCAAAGAAGGACAGGGATTCGATCAGCCCCAGCATTTT | CAIKEGQGFDQPQHF
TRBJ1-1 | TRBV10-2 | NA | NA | TGCGCCAGCAGCAAACAGGGGAACACTGAAGCTTTCTTT | CASSKQGNTEAFF
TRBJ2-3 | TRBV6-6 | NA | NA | TGTGCCAGCAGTTACCGGGGTCCCTCCCAAGATACGCAGTATTTT | CASSYRGPSQDTQYF
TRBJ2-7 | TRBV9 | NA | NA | TGTGCCAGCAGCGGGCTAGACAGCGAGCAGTACTTC | CASSGLDSEQYF
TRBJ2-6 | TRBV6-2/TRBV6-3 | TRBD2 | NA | TGTGCCAGCCGTTGGGGGGGGGCTGGGGCCAACGTCCTGACTTTC | CASRWGGAGANVLTF
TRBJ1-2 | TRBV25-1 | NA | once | TGTGCCAGCAGTGATACGGTTCCCTATGGCTACACCTTC | CASSDTVPYGYTF
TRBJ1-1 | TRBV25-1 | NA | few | TGTGCCAGCAAGGAGCAGGGTTTCGCCGAAGCTTTCTTT | CASKEQGFAEAFF
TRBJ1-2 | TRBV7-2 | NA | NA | TGTGCCAGCAGCTTAGAGGCAGCACGGGGGAACTATGGCTACACCTTC | CASSLEAARGNYGYTF
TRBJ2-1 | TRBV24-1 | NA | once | TGTGCCACCAGTGATTTACAAAACCTGGATGAGCAGTTCTTC | CATSDLQNLDEQFF
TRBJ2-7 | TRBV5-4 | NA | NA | TGTGCCAGTAGGAATGGCGGCCGAAGCTCCTACGAGCAGTACTTC | CASRNGGRSSYEQYF
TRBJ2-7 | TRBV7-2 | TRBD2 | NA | TGTGCCGGCAGCTTAAGACTACCTAGCGGGGGCCTCTCCTACGAGCAGTACTTC | CAGSLRLPSGGLSYEQYF
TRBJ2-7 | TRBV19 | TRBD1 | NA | TGTGCCAGCTCCGACAGGGGGCTGGACGAGCAGTACTTC | CASSDRGLDEQYF
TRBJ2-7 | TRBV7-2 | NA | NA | TGTGCCAGCAGCTTAGGTCCGGTTAGGAGCTCCTACGAGCAGTACTTC | CASSLGPVRSSYEQYF
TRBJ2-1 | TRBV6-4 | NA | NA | TGTGCCAGCAGTGAGGACACCTACAATGAGCAGTTCTTC | CASSEDTYNEQFF
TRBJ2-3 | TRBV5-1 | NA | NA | TGCGCCAGCAGCTTGGCCTCCATGGGAGCGACTAGCACAGATACGCAGTATTTT | CASSLASMGATSTDTQYF
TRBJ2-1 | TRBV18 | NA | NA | TGTGCCAGCTTACCCCGGACTAACCTGGACAATGAGCAGTTCTTC | CASLPRTNLDNEQFF
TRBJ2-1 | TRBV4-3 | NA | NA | TGCGCCAGCAGCCAAGATGCCAGCGGAGTTTACAATGAGCAGTTCTTC | CASSQDASGVYNEQFF
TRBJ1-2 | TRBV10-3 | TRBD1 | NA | TGTGCCATCAGCGTTGACAGGGCGGGTGGCTACACCTTC | CAISVDRAGGYTF
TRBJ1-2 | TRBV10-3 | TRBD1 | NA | TGTGCCATCAGCCGCGGGACAGGGTCGAGGAACTATGGCTACACCTTC | CAISRGTGSRNYGYTF
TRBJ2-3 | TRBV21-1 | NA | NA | TGTGCCAGCAGCATCAGGGATACGCAGTATTTT | CASSIRDTQYF
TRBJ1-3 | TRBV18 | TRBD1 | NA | TGTGCCAGCTCACCCAAAGGACGGGACAGAGACTCTGGAAACACCATATATTTT | CASSPKGRDRDSGNTIYF